One and the same sample provided the 12 T cell receptor beta chains below, sequenced in a study of tissue T cells after allogeneic stem cell transplantation. Profiling relied on immunoSEQ multiplex PCR, and the TCRdb table lists in-frame clones only, not all of them. The sample includes roughly 45,000 clones, nearly 75% of them seen just once. The sequencing sample was made of sorted cells pooled from one or two spleens. The receptor source for this set is a pool of C57BL/6 mice in good health.

In regard to this clone: Mouse germline and gene names are used. The sequenced fragment ends 1 residue before the CDR3 boundary, so the rest is inferred from the germline J gene. The chain couples TRBV13-2 to TRBJ1-4; D possibly corresponds to TRBD1 (6 bases). In germline, CDR1 is NNHNN, CDR2 SYGAGS (reference sequence). V was clipped by 5 bases and J by 2 bases, with 7 bases between them. The CDR3 is made up of 13 amino acids. The CDR3 DNA, read in part, is TGTGCCAGCGGAACAGGGTCCAACGAAAGATTATTT. As protein: CASGTGSNERLF. The whole CDR3 protein is CASGTGSNERLFF.

There are a few counts of this clone. Here the gene names and germline are mouse. The read finishes 1 residue shy of the CDR3 end, and the germline J gene is used to complete it. The chain recombines TRBV23 with TRBJ2-7; whether TRBD2, the table's D call, matches the DNA was not checked. The CDR3 runs 13 residues. Germline CDR1 KGHTA, CDR2 FQNQQP. Here the CDR3 reads CSSSQTALYEQYF. The sequenced CDR3 bases are TGCTCCAGCAGTCAAACTGCTCTCTATGAACAGTAC.

On this clone: Gene names are mouse gene names. With the read ending 1 residue before the CDR3 end, the germline J gene is used to fill in that end. This chain links TRBV26 with TRBJ2-4; D possibly corresponds to TRBD1 (5 bases). Germline CDR1 KGHPV, CDR2 FQNQEV (reference sequence). The CDR3 contains 13 residues. The V end was cut by 3 bases, the J end by 10 bases, with 14 bases between. The sequenced part of the CDR3 DNA is TGTGCCAGCAGTCTCGCAGGGTTCTCCCCCTTGTAC. Amino acid sequence: CASSLAGFSPLY. The full CDR3 protein reads CASSLAGFSPLYF. The complete variable domain, with remaining parts taken from reference TRBV26 and TRBJ2-4, reads NSKVIQTPRYLVKGQGQKAKMRCIPEKGHPVVFWYQQNKNNEFKFLINFQNQEVLQQIDMTEKRFSAECPSNSPCSLEIQSSEAGDSALYLCASSLAGFSPLYFGAGTRLSVL.

Points on this clone: Gene names follow the mouse nomenclature. The CDR3 is CASSSTGGQDTQYF. The part of the CDR3 DNA that was read is TGTGCCAGCAGTTCCACTGGGGGCCAAGACACCCAGTAC. The rearrangement uses TRBV19 and TRBJ2-5, with 8 positions matching TRBD2. The CDR3 extends 1 residue past the end of the read, so its final part is completed from the germline J gene. The CDR3 covers 14 residues. The ends lost 4 bases at V and 2 bases at J; junction bases unmatched: 3. Per the germline V gene, CDR1 is FNHDT and CDR2 is SITEND (reference sequence).

About this clone itself: Mouse gene names apply. The read halts 1 residue ahead of the CDR3 end, with the missing end drawn from the germline J gene. This chain links TRBV20 with TRBJ1-2; no clear D. The V end was cut by 3 bases, the J end by 0 bases, with 8 bases between. Germline V CDR1 and CDR2: GFQATS, STVNSAI. This CDR3 comprises 13 residues. The DNA read from the CDR3 is TGTGGTGCTAGTTACAATGCAAACTCCGACTACACC. The encoded protein is CGASYNANSDYT. The full-length CDR3 reads as CGASYNANSDYTF.

This clone came up once. The gene names given are mouse names. The CDR3 end falls 1 residue outside the read, so it is completed with the germline J gene. V is TRBV13-2 and J is TRBJ2-1; 12 nucleotides align to TRBD2. This CDR3 is built from 17 residues. J gave up 4 bases and V 1 base, and 6 bases lay outside the gene matches. The germline V gene encodes CDR1 NNHNN and CDR2 SYGAGS (reference sequence). This chain's CDR3 is CASGDPDWGGGYAEQFF. Incomplete CDR3 DNA: TGTGCCAGCGGTGATCCAGACTGGGGGGGCGGGTATGCTGAGCAGTTC.

A remark on this clone: Gene names denote mouse genes. With the read ending 1 residue before the CDR3 end, the germline J gene is used to fill in that end. V gene TRBV13-2 combines with J gene TRBJ2-7, with 7 nucleotides matching TRBD1. This CDR3 comprises 14 residues. Germline V gene data show CDR1 as NNHNN and CDR2 as SYGAGS (reference sequence). Trimming removed 2 bases from V and 2 bases from J; junction bases left unmatched: 4. The part of the CDR3 DNA that was read is TGTGCCAGCGGTGAGACAGGGCGGCCCTATGAACAGTAC. This codes for CASGETGRPYEQY. The CDR3 in its entirety is CASGETGRPYEQYF.

This clone has just one count. Gene names follow the mouse nomenclature. The read stops 1 residue short of the end of the CDR3; the missing end is completed from the germline J gene. The chain carries TRBV5 and TRBJ1-1, with no clear D. Trimming stripped 0 bases from V and 1 base from J, with 3 bases between. CDR1 and CDR2 from the germline V gene are LGHNA and YNLKQL (reference sequence). The CDR3 consists of 13 residues. CDR3 in amino acids: CASSQEENTEVFF. The sequenced part of the CDR3 DNA is TGTGCCAGCAGCCAAGAAGAAAACACAGAAGTCTTC.

As regards this clone: Gene names and germline match the mouse. The read ends 1 residue before the CDR3 terminus; that terminus is restored from the germline J gene. V gene TRBV12-2 combines with J gene TRBJ1-4; tentative D call: TRBD1 (5 bases). V was trimmed by 0 bases and J by 2 bases, leaving 6 bases between them. Germline CDR1 reads SGHLS; CDR2 reads HYDKME. CDR3 size: 14 residues. CDR3 sequence: CASSLKGSNERLFF. CDR3 DNA (partial): TGTGCCAGCTCTCTCAAGGGGTCCAACGAAAGATTATTT.

Note on this clone: All gene names here are mouse names. This CDR3 reads CASSSQDQDTQYF. Incomplete CDR3 DNA: TGTGCCAGCAGCTCGCAGGACCAAGACACCCAGTAC. The rearrangement uses TRBV3 and TRBJ2-5; D not certain. The sequence runs out 1 residue before the end of the CDR3; the remainder is reconstructed from the germline J gene. Looked up from germline, CDR1 is SNHLY and CDR2 is FYNGKV (reference sequence). The V end was cut by 4 bases, the J end by 1 base, with 6 bases between. The CDR3 contains 13 residues.

This clone came up a few times. Genes and germline come from the mouse. Read coverage stops 1 residue before the CDR3 terminus; the germline J gene supplies the remainder. The chain combines TRBV12-1 with TRBJ2-1; 9 bases align to TRBD2. The ends lost 3 bases at V and 0 bases at J; junction bases unmatched: 5. This CDR3 spans 16 amino acids. Per germline, CDR1 SGHSN and CDR2 HYEKVE. The covered CDR3 bases are TGTGCCAGCTCTTACCGGGACTGGGATAACTATGCTGAGCAGTTC. Amino acid sequence: CASSYRDWDNYAEQF. The entire CDR3 reads CASSYRDWDNYAEQFF.

In its sample, this clone was seen a few times. Gene and germline names: mouse. The read gets to within 1 residue of the CDR3 end, and the germline J gene fills in the rest. This rearrangement joins TRBV13-3 to TRBJ2-7; D unresolved. The germline CDR1 and CDR2 sequences are NNHDY and SYVADS. Trimming cost V 4 bases and J 0 bases, with 5 bases left between them. The CDR3 length is 12 residues. CDR3 DNA, as far as it was read: TGTGCCAGCAGTAGGACCTCCTATGAACAGTAC. Translated, it gives CASSRTSYEQY. The complete CDR3 sequence is CASSRTSYEQYF.